These 5 T cell receptor beta chains originate from one sample sequenced in a study of cytomegalovirus exposure and HLA in healthy donors. 60 Vbeta and 13 Jbeta primers were used in PCR. Assay used: immunoSEQ multiplex PCR; TCRdb lists only in-frame clones, some missing. The table includes approximately 190,000 clones, approximately 78% detected once. The sample comprised PBMCs. All receptors derive from a woman in her late teens or twenties in good health and CMV-seronegative.

The CDR3 is CATNRDRVDEQFF. The CDR3 coding sequence is TGTGCCACCAACCGGGACAGGGTCGATGAGCAGTTCTTC. The chain links TRBV2 to TRBJ2-1, with 9 bases fitting TRBD1. The CDR3 loop spans 13 amino acids. Trimming removed 10 bases from V and 8 bases from J; junction bases left unmatched: 9. Germline CDR1 SNHLY, CDR2 FYNNEI.

V is TRBV5-5 and J is TRBJ1-2, with D unresolved. Trimming shortened V by 0 bases and J by 7 bases, and 4 bases separated the two germline ends. Germline-derived CDR1 and CDR2 are SGHKS and YYEKEE (reference sequence). The CDR3 sequence is 11 residues long. The DNA of the CDR3 is TGTGCCAGCAGCTTGGACGGTGGCTACACCTTC. Translated: CASSLDGGYTF.

The rearrangement uses TRBV6-4 and TRBJ1-1, with D possibly being TRBD1 (5 bases). The germline V gene has CDR1 MRHNA and CDR2 SNTAGT. The CDR3 is made up of 14 amino acids. V lost 2 bases to trimming and J lost 4 bases, with 11 bases between them. CDR3 sequence reads: CASSDQGESTEAFF. The CDR3 nucleotides are TGTGCCAGCAGTGACCAAGGGGAAAGCACTGAAGCTTTCTTT.

J is TRBJ2-3 and V is TRBV28; the match to TRBD2 covers 8 bases. The V gene's germline CDR1 is MDHEN and CDR2 SYDVKM. This CDR3 spans 14 amino acids. The V gene end was trimmed by 7 bases and the J gene end by 4 bases; junction bases not matched to a gene: 7. Written as DNA, the CDR3 is TGTGCCAGCAACCTCGGGGGGGGCCCAGATACGCAGTATTTT. It yields the protein CASNLGGGPDTQYF.

This clone was found a few times. V and J are TRBV19 and TRBJ2-3; TRBD1 is a possible D gene (5 bases). The V end lost 3 bases, the J end lost 3 bases, and 10 bases lay between the germline ends. Germline V gene sequence: CDR1 LNHDA, CDR2 SQIVND (reference sequence). The CDR3 is 14 amino acids. The chain's CDR3 is CASSMVGATDTQYF. In DNA, the CDR3 is TGTGCCAGTAGTATGGTTGGGGCGACAGATACGCAGTATTTT.